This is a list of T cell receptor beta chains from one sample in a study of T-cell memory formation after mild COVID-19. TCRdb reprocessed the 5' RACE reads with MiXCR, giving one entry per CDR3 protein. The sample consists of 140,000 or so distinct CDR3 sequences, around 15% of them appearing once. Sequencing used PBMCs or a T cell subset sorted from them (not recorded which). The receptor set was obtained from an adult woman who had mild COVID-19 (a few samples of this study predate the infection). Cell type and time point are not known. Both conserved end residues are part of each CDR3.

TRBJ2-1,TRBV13,CASSPRSPEQFF
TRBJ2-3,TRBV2,CASTINVDRIVADTQYF
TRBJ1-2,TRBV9,CASSADLTGNYGYTF
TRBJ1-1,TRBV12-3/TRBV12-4,CASSFYTANTEAFF
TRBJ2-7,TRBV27,CASSLRGPNHEQYF
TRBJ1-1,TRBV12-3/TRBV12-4,CASSNTGGTEAFF
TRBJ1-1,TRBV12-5,CASGLGLNTEAFF
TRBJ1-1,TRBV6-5,CASSYLYDRGNTEAFF
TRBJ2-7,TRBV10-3,CAISTGTGDSYEQYF
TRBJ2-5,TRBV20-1,CSARDGGTQETQYF
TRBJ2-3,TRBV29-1,CSVVGRGTDTQYF
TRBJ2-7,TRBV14,CASSQESKIYEQYF
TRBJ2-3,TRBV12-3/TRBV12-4,CASSSQGLAGLDTQYF
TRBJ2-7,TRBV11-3,CASSPLPGDRGPYEQYF
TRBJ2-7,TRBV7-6,CASSFQGISYEQYF
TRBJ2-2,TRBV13,CASSLGHQGTGELFF
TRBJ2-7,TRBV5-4,CASSLAAGLAYEQYF
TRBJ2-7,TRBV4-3,CASSQDVGQLSYEQYF
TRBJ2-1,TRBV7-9,CASSLPSGSFTSYNEQFF
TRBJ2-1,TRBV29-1,CSVEAPGSGLYNEQFF
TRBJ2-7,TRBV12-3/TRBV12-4,CASSPGGQGAYEQYF
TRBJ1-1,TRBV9,CASSGGDRAYPTEAFF
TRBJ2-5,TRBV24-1,CATSVEGLGGETQYF
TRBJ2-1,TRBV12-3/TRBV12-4,CASSPRLAGGVNEQFF
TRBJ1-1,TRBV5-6,CASSLQGRTEAFF
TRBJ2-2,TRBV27,CASSLDAITGQGFNTGELFF
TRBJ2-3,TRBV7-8,CASSLLVLGEGLLTDTQYF
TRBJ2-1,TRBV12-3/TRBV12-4,CASSSTSGVVDEQFF
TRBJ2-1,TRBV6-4,CASKTNLPGGASEQFF
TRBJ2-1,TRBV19,CASSLRAGGYNEQFF
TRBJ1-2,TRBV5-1,CASSFKRDRTGGYTF
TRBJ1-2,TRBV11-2,CASSFGGVSNYGYTF
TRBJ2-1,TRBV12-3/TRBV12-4,CASSSLVWGSYNEQFF
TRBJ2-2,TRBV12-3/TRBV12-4,CASSLATSGSSGNTGELFF
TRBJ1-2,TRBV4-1,CASSHAGGLDGYTF
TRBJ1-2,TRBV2,CASSWTGGELGGYTF
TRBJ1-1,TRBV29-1,CSVEIGSRGTEAFF
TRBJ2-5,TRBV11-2,CASSLDLAVSQGAQYF
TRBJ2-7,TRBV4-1,CASSQSRDTLRGEQYF
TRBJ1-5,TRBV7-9,CASSPRDRDQPQHF
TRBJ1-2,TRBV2,CASSERYLLAGTGGYGYTF
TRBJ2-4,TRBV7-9,CASSHSSGGIINHIQYF
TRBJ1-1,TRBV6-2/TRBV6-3,CASSYSGQGNTEAFF
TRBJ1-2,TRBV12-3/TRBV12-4,CASSTPSEGNYGYTF
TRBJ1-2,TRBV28,CASSRNLYGYTF
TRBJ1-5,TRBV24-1,CATSDWSGNQPQHF
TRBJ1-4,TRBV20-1,CSARSGATNEKLFF
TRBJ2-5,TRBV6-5,CASRSLLGETQYF
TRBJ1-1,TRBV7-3,CASSIQGGTEAFF
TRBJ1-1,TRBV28,CASSLPGGYTEAFF
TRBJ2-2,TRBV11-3,CASSTRTNLPNTGELFF